This T cell receptor beta chain was sequenced in a study of identical twins. The V end was cut by 8 bases, the J end by 5 bases, with 7 bases between. CDR3 length: 11 residues. In germline, CDR1 is ENHRY, CDR2 SYGVKD. The cDNA had a unique molecular identifier and a template-switch universal primer site. TCRdb reanalysed the 5' RACE reads using MiXCR and keeps one entry per CDR3 protein. The sample lists 150,000 or so distinct CDR3 sequences, around 3.6% occurring once. Sequencing input: memory T cells sorted from blood. The receptor's source is a man between 18 and 35 years old in good health. The chain combines TRBV10-3 with TRBJ2-1; D is ambiguous. The CDR3 nucleotides read TGTGCCATCGCTAGAAACAATGAGCAGTTCTTC. Protein product: CAIARNNEQFF.